This T cell receptor beta chain was retrieved from a study of blood T cell repertoires in COVID-19. In the study overall: T cells, B-cell-depleted T cells, or PBMCs provided the cDNA or gDNA that served as material.

Repertoires were generated with immunoSEQ multiplex PCR, while TCRdb's copy carries only in-frame clones and drops some. The sample has 85,000 to 130,000 clones, roughly 92% seen once. The CDR3 consists of 16 residues. V was shortened by 5 bases and J by 3 bases, with 17 bases between the two germline ends. The germline gives CDR1 MNHNY, CDR2 SVGAGI (reference sequence). The sequence was obtained from a man between 65 and 85 years old with acute or convalescent COVID-19. Sequenced input: peripheral blood. This chain connects TRBV6-6 to TRBJ2-1; no clear D gene. The CDR3 DNA reads as TGTGCCAGCAGTGCTCGTCCGTGGCCTTTCTACAATGAGCAGTTCTTC. This encodes CASSARPWPFYNEQFF.